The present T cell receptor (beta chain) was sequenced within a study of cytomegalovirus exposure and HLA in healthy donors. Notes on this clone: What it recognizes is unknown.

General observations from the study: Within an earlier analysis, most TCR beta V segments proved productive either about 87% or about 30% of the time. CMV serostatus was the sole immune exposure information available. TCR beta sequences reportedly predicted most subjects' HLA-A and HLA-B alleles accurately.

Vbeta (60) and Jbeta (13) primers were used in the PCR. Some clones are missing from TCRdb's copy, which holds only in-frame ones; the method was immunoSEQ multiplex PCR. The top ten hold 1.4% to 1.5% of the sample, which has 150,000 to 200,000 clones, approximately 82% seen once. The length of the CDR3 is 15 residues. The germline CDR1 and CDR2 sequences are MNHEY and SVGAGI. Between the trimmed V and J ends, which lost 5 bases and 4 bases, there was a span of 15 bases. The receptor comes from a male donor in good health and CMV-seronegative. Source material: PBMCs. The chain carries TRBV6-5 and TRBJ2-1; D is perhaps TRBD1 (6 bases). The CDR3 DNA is TGTGCCAGCAGTCCCGGGACACCTCCTTACAATGAGCAGTTCTTC. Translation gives CASSPGTPPYNEQFF.